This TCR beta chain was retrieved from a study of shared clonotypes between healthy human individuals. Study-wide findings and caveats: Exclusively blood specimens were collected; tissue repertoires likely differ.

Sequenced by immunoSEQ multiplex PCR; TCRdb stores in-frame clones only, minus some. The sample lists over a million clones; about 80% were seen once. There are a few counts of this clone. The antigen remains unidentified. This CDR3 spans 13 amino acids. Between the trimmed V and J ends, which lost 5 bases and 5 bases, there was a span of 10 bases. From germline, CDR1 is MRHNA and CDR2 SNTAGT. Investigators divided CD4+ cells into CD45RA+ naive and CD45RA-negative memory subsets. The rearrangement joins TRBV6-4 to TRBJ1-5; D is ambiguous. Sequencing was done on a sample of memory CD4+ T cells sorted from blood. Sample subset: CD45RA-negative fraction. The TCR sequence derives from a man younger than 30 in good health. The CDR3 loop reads CASSREVDQPQHF. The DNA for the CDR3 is TGTGCCAGCAGTAGGGAGGTGGATCAGCCCCAGCATTTT.